Listed below are T cell receptor beta chains from one sample, sequenced in a study of cytomegalovirus exposure and HLA in healthy donors. Sequencing used immunoSEQ multiplex PCR; TCRdb keeps in-frame clones, though not all of them. The profile covers over 250,000 clones, with approximately 86% appearing a single time and roughly 1% taken by the ten largest. Input material: PBMCs. The receptors were gathered from a woman aged 18-29 years in good health and CMV-seronegative. Both conserved end residues are part of each CDR3. Rows give clone size only sometimes, using once, few, many, or a class for an expanded clone.

clone_size j_call v_call cdr3_aa
NA TRBJ1-3 TRBV6-5 CASSYLSGVGNTIYF
NA TRBJ2-5 TRBV27 CASSSRLAAIQETQYF
few TRBJ2-3 TRBV4-3 CASSQAFGGAEDTQYF
NA TRBJ2-2 TRBV10-3 CAITRTGGARGTGELFF
NA TRBJ2-1 TRBV5-6 CASSLRTSGSHYNEQFF
NA TRBJ2-5 TRBV29-1 CSVVGGTYQETQYF
NA TRBJ2-6 TRBV19 CASKEDKGANVLTF
NA TRBJ2-7 TRBV28 CATKPGGISYEQYF
NA TRBJ1-1 TRBV7-7 CASRLGPNTEAFF
NA TRBJ2-7 TRBV7-3 CASSSHRDRTYEQYF
NA TRBJ2-7 TRBV30 CAWSGVDPRDYEQYF
NA TRBJ1-1 TRBV28 CASSLYSTVNTEAFF
NA TRBJ2-5 TRBV7-2 CASSRQGQETQYF
NA TRBJ2-1 TRBV28 CASSWPGQGRNEQFF